The 11 T cell receptor beta chains presented below share a single source sample, sequenced in a study of identical twins. TCRdb reanalysed the 5' RACE reads using MiXCR and keeps one entry per CDR3 protein. The table lists about 530,000 distinct CDR3 sequences, more than 20% of them singletons. These data also formed part of another study, on yellow fever vaccine responses in identical twins.

Sequenced material: CD4+ T cells sorted from blood. The receptor set was obtained from a woman in her late teens or twenties in good health.

This sequence joins TRBV19 and TRBJ1-4; TRBD1 matches at 7 bases. V lost 6 bases, J lost 0 bases, and 7 bases stayed unmatched. CDR3 length: 16 amino acids. Per the germline V gene, CDR1 is LNHDA and CDR2 is SQIVND (reference sequence). CDR3 DNA sequence: TGTGCCAGTAGAGGGGACAGACTTGCAACTAATGAAAAACTGTTTTTT. Its protein product is CASRGDRLATNEKLFF.

J is TRBJ2-3 and V is TRBV7-3; weak D call: TRBD1 (6 bases). The CDR3 is made up of 17 amino acids. Trimming removed 4 bases from V and 1 base from J, with 18 bases in between. Per the germline V gene, CDR1 is SGHTA and CDR2 is FQGTGA. This CDR3 is CASSSYPYRTGTDTQYF. As DNA, the CDR3 is TGTGCCAGCAGCTCTTACCCTTACCGGACAGGCACAGATACGCAGTATTTT.

The J gene is TRBJ2-1, the V gene TRBV2; 7 bases are a match to TRBD2. From germline, CDR1 is SNHLY and CDR2 FYNNEI. J lost 8 bases, V lost 4 bases, and 11 bases had no gene match. The CDR3 extends over 15 amino acids. This chain's CDR3 is CASSATRLAHHEQFF. The CDR3 bases are TGTGCCAGCAGTGCGACCAGACTAGCACACCATGAGCAGTTCTTC.

V usage is TRBV6-1 and J usage is TRBJ2-2; TRBD1 agrees at 9 bases. This CDR3 is 15 amino acids long. Germline values: CDR1 MNHNS, CDR2 SASEGT. V was pared by 5 bases and J by 3 bases, with 4 bases of the junction left unmatched. CDR3 bases: TGTGCCAGCAGTCGCCGGGACAGGGACACCGGGGAGCTGTTTTTT. As protein: CASSRRDRDTGELFF.

This clonotype appeared once. V and J are TRBV20-1 and TRBJ2-3; 8 bases map to TRBD2. V was clipped by 5 bases and J by 3 bases; unmatched bases: 7. CDR1 is DFQATT, CDR2 SNEGSKA, per germline (reference sequence). The CDR3 covers 14 residues. CDR3 region: CSAARGGQTDTQYF. CDR3 bases: TGCAGTGCTGCTCGGGGGGGCCAGACAGATACGCAGTATTTT.

This clonotype showed up many times. The chain is built from TRBV10-3 and TRBJ2-3; TRBD1 agrees at 11 bases. This CDR3 spans 17 amino acids. CDR1 is ENHRY and CDR2 is SYGVKD in the germline V gene. V was clipped by 2 bases and J by 0 bases; unmatched bases: 4. The CDR3: CAISEPGQGASTDTQYF. The CDR3 DNA reads as TGTGCCATCAGTGAGCCCGGACAGGGGGCCAGCACAGATACGCAGTATTTT.

The rearrangement uses TRBV10-3 and TRBJ1-1; no clear D. The CDR3 length is 15 residues. Deletions cut 3 bases from V and 0 bases from J, with 11 bases between. The germline CDR1 and CDR2 sequences are ENHRY and SYGVKD. The CDR3 protein is CAISDPGQMNTEAFF. CDR3 DNA: TGTGCCATCAGTGACCCCGGTCAGATGAACACTGAAGCTTTCTTT.

This clonotype was detected only once. V gene TRBV7-8 combines with J gene TRBJ2-3; D is unresolved. The CDR3 has 13 residues. The germline V gene has CDR1 SGHVS and CDR2 FQNEAQ. V lost 5 bases to trimming and J lost 5 bases, with 11 bases between them. CDR3 in amino acids: CASSPTYIDTQYF. CDR3 coding DNA: TGTGCCAGCAGCCCTACCTACATAGATACGCAGTATTTT.

There are a few counts of this clonotype. This chain links TRBV7-9 with TRBJ1-2, with 10 bases identical to TRBD1. Trimming removed 4 bases from V and 10 bases from J; junction bases left unmatched: 12. The CDR3 sequence is 15 residues long. Germline CDR1 SEHNR, CDR2 FQNEAQ (reference sequence). CDR3 loop: CASSSMGTGERFYTF. The CDR3 DNA reads as TGTGCCAGCAGCTCCATGGGGACAGGGGAAAGGTTCTACACCTTC.

This clonotype was seen a handful of times. The CDR3: CASSLVPTSGPYEQYF. Here the CDR3 DNA reads TGTGCCAGCAGCTTAGTTCCGACTAGCGGTCCCTACGAGCAGTACTTC. The chain links TRBV7-9 to TRBJ2-7, with 9 bases fitting TRBD2. After removal of 1 base from V and 2 bases from J, the junction contained 6 bases not matched to a gene. Looked up from germline, CDR1 is SEHNR and CDR2 is FQNEAQ (reference sequence). This CDR3 region has 16 residues.

The chain has TRBV10-3 and TRBJ2-5, with 8 bases matching TRBD1. The trim removed 5 bases at V and 1 base at J, leaving 9 bases unmatched. Germline CDR1 and CDR2: ENHRY and SYGVKD. The CDR3 extends over 16 amino acids. CDR3 nucleotides: TGTGCCATCAGTCCTAAAAGGGACAGGCCCCAAGAGACCCAGTACTTC. It is translated as CAISPKRDRPQETQYF.